What follows describes a single TCR beta chain. This CDR3 spans 15 amino acids. CDR1 is SGHDT, CDR2 YYEEEE, per germline. The ends were cut back, 0 bases at V and 1 base at J, with 10 bases in the middle. The sample comes from a study of T cell responses to AZD1222 COVID-19 vaccine. Method: immunoSEQ multiplex PCR; TCRdb's copy keeps in-frame clones and lacks some. The data show around 150,000 clones, 75% to 95% seen once. The rearrangement joins TRBV5-6 to TRBJ1-1; D uncertain. The input for sequencing was peripheral blood, taken 28 days after the second AZD1222 dose. The clonotype comes from an adult who received the AZD1222 COVID-19 vaccine. The CDR3: CASSLEMGPNTEAFF. As DNA, the CDR3 is TGTGCCAGCAGCTTGGAAATGGGTCCGAACACTGAAGCTTTCTTT.